These 29 T cell receptor beta chains originate from one sample sequenced in a study of shared clonotypes between healthy human individuals. Method: immunoSEQ multiplex PCR; TCRdb's copy keeps in-frame clones and lacks some. Of around 700,000 clones in the sample, roughly 70% were seen once. The specimen sequenced was memory CD4+ T cells sorted from blood. The subset: CD45RA-negative fraction. These receptors were collected from a woman in her twenties or thirties in good health.

Remarks on this clone: Other DNA sequences from this sample encode an identical CDR3 as well. V and J are TRBV2 and TRBJ2-1, with D maybe TRBD2 (5 bases). Trimming pared 2 bases from V and 1 base from J, leaving 9 bases between. This CDR3 region has 15 residues. Looked up from germline, CDR1 is SNHLY and CDR2 is FYNNEI. The CDR3 DNA reads TGTGCCAGCAGTGAACTTGGCGGGTCCTACAATGAGCAGTTCTTC. Amino acid sequence: CASSELGGSYNEQFF. Full variable domain (missing parts from reference TRBV2 and TRBJ2-1): EPEVTQTPSHQVTQMGQEVILRCVPISNHLYFYWYRQILGQKVEFLVSFYNNEISEKSEIFDDQFSVERPDGSNFTLKIRSTKLEDSAMYFCASSELGGSYNEQFFGPGTRLTVL.

The chain has TRBV29-1 and TRBJ2-5; D is unclear. The DNA end favors TRBJ2-7, so the J call may be wrong. Looked up from germline, CDR1 is SQVTM and CDR2 is ANQGSEA. The CDR3 is 13 residues long. This CDR3 is CSVEDLVDSEQYF. The CDR3 DNA is TGCAGCGTTGAAGATCTGGTGGATTCCGAGCAGTACTTC.

The chain carries TRBV30 and TRBJ2-3; TRBD1 or TRBD2 may be the D gene (5 bases each). CDR1 is GTSNPN, CDR2 SVGIG, per germline (reference sequence). The V end lost 0 bases, the J end lost 5 bases, and 12 bases lay between the germline ends. The CDR3 is 14 residues long. The CDR3 loop is CAWSVLGGQDTQYF. In DNA form, the CDR3 reads TGTGCCTGGAGTGTACTAGGAGGACAAGATACGCAGTATTTT. Full variable domain (outside the CDR3, taken from reference TRBV30 and TRBJ2-3): SQTIHQWPATLVQPVGSPLSLECTVEGTSNPNLYWYRQAAGRGLQLLFYSVGIGQISSEVPQNLSASRPQDRQFILSSKKLLLSDSGFYLCAWSVLGGQDTQYFGPGTRLTVL.

The J gene is TRBJ1-1, the V gene TRBV4-1; D unclear. The V end lost 0 bases, the J end lost 2 bases, and 13 bases lay between the germline ends. The CDR3 extends over 16 amino acids. Germline CDR1 MGHRA, CDR2 YSYEKL. The CDR3 reads CASSQDRAPINTEAFF. CDR3 bases: TGCGCCAGCAGCCAAGATCGGGCACCCATTAACACTGAAGCTTTCTTT.

This clone appeared once. V usage is TRBV11-1 and J usage is TRBJ1-2; D is unclear. Trimming removed 3 bases at V and 3 bases at J, with 8 bases between. The CDR3 covers 13 residues. CDR1 SGHAT and CDR2 FQDESV come from the germline V gene (reference sequence). The CDR3 reads CASSFNTHYGYTF. In DNA form, the CDR3 reads TGTGCCAGCAGCTTCAACACCCACTATGGCTACACCTTC.

This clone came up once. The chain combines TRBV4-1 with TRBJ2-5; D is ambiguous. V gave up 3 bases and J gave up 5 bases, with 13 bases separating them. The CDR3 sequence is 14 residues long. CDR1 is MGHRA and CDR2 is YSYEKL in the germline V gene. CDR3 protein: CASSQMVYSETQYF. CDR3 bases: TGCGCCAGCAGCCAGATGGTCTACTCGGAGACCCAGTACTTC.

This chain links TRBV11-2 with TRBJ2-7; 7 nucleotides align to TRBD1. Germline-derived CDR1 and CDR2 are SGHAT and FQNNGV. CDR3 length: 15 amino acids. J lost 1 base, V lost 5 bases, and 8 bases had no gene match. CDR3 in amino acids: CASSTGVMGSYEQYF. CDR3 coding DNA: TGTGCCAGCAGCACAGGGGTGATGGGTTCCTACGAGCAGTACTTC.

J is TRBJ2-2 and V is TRBV29-1; D might be TRBD1 or TRBD2, each matching 5 bases. Trimming stripped 3 bases from V and 7 bases from J, with 15 bases between. CDR3 length: 14 amino acids. CDR1 SQVTM and CDR2 ANQGSEA come from the germline V gene. The CDR3 DNA is TGCAGCGTTGAGTCCGGGACCCAAAGCGGGGAGCTGTTTTTT. This codes for CSVESGTQSGELFF.

This chain links TRBV6-6 with TRBJ1-3; D gene uncertain. The CDR3 covers 13 residues. V was shortened by 9 bases and J by 0 bases, with 9 bases between the two germline ends. The germline V gene has CDR1 MNHNY and CDR2 SVGAGI (reference sequence). The CDR3 DNA follows: TGTGCCAGTTATGATAGCTCTGGAAACACCATATATTTT. It specifies CASYDSSGNTIYF.

The chain couples TRBV19 to TRBJ2-6; D gene unclear. This CDR3 comprises 15 residues. CDR1 is LNHDA, CDR2 SQIVND, per germline (reference sequence). Trimming stripped 11 bases from V and 0 bases from J, with 14 bases between. CDR3 nucleotide sequence: TGTGCCGTCAACAGTATGGGCTCTGGGGCCAACGTCCTGACTTTC. This codes for CAVNSMGSGANVLTF. Full variable domain (rest looked up from reference TRBV19 and TRBJ2-6): DGGITQSPKYLFRKEGQNVTLSCEQNLNHDAMYWYRQDPGQGLRLIYYSQIVNDFQKGDIAEGYSVSREKKESFPLTVTSAQKNPTAFYLCAVNSMGSGANVLTFGAGSRLTVL.

Concerning this clone itself: Different DNA sequences within this sample yield the same CDR3. The J gene is TRBJ2-7, the V gene TRBV6-5, with D perhaps TRBD2 (6 bases). This CDR3 is built from 13 residues. Germline V lookup: CDR1 MNHEY, CDR2 SVGAGI. V was pared by 6 bases and J by 3 bases, with 12 bases between. This CDR3 is CASRAGSYYEQYF. CDR3 DNA: TGTGCCAGCAGGGCCGGGAGCTACTACGAGCAGTACTTC.

The CDR3 here is CASSLIGLTTSYEQYF. The CDR3 coding sequence is TGTGCCAGCAGTTTAATCGGCCTTACGACCTCCTACGAGCAGTACTTC. The chain links TRBV28 to TRBJ2-7; D remains unclear. This CDR3 region has 16 residues. CDR1 and CDR2 from the germline V gene are MDHEN and SYDVKM. V lost 2 bases and J lost 0, with 14 bases in between.

This clone has only a few counts. The chain links TRBV19 to TRBJ1-1, with D possibly matching TRBD1 (5 bases). The V and J ends lost 3 bases and 1 base respectively, with 12 bases between them. The CDR3 is 15 residues long. From germline, CDR1 is LNHDA and CDR2 SQIVND (reference sequence). In nucleotides, the CDR3 is TGTGCCAGTAGTATTGGTGGGGCGCGGAACACTGAAGCTTTCTTT. It yields the protein CASSIGGARNTEAFF.

The V and J genes are TRBV28 and TRBJ2-5; D may correspond to TRBD1 or TRBD2 (5 bases each). V gave up 2 bases and J gave up 5 bases, with 12 bases separating them. Germline lookup yields CDR1 MDHEN and CDR2 SYDVKM. CDR3 length: 14 residues. CDR3 DNA sequence: TGTGCCAGCAGTTTAGGGGGTTTCTGGGAGACCCAGTACTTC. Residues: CASSLGGFWETQYF.

This chain uses TRBV9 with TRBJ1-1, with 7 bases aligning to TRBD1. This CDR3 contains 16 residues. J lost 1 base, V lost 0 bases, and 6 bases had no gene match. Per germline, CDR1 SGDLS and CDR2 YYNGEE. The CDR3 region has the DNA TGTGCCAGCAGCGTAGCTTTAGGGACAGAGAACACTGAAGCTTTCTTT. Its translation is CASSVALGTENTEAFF.

The chain is built from TRBV5-1 and TRBJ2-1; 8 nucleotides line up with TRBD2. The length of the CDR3 is 16 residues. Germline CDR1 reads SGHRS; CDR2 reads YFSETQ. V lost 0 bases, J lost 7 bases, and 9 bases stayed unmatched. The CDR3 loop is CASSLAKLADQNEQFF. The CDR3 DNA follows: TGCGCCAGCAGCTTGGCCAAACTAGCGGACCAAAATGAGCAGTTCTTC.

Ten or more counts support this clone. Here the CDR3 DNA reads TGTGCCAGCAGCTTAGGAGTAGGCCAGCCCCAGCATTTT. Encoded protein: CASSLGVGQPQHF. The chain recombines TRBV11-2 with TRBJ1-5; the D is unclear. The CDR3 runs to 13 residues. Germline CDR1 reads SGHAT; CDR2 reads FQNNGV. Deletions cut 1 base from V and 7 bases from J, with 8 bases between.

J is TRBJ1-2 and V is TRBV5-1, with 10 bases fitting TRBD1. CDR3 length: 17 residues. Germline trimming cut 3 bases from V and 1 base from J; bases unmatched to any gene: 9. CDR1 SGHRS and CDR2 YFSETQ come from the germline V gene. Here the CDR3 DNA reads TGCGCCAGCAGCTCGCAGGGACAGGGGATTATTAACTATGGCTACACCTTC. This codes for CASSSQGQGIINYGYTF.

This clone was seen only once. This same CDR3 is encoded by further DNA sequences in the sample. The chain links TRBV27 to TRBJ2-5; D not certain. CDR1 and CDR2 (germline): MNHEY, SMNVEV (reference sequence). The germline V and J ends were trimmed by 6 bases and 2 bases, with 4 bases remaining between them. The CDR3 is made up of 11 amino acids. CDR3 DNA: TGTGCCAGCAGACGACAAGAGACCCAGTACTTC. Translation gives CASRRQETQYF.

The chain recombines TRBV9 with TRBJ2-1; possible D gene TRBD2, 7 bases. The CDR3 sequence is 14 residues long. V was clipped by 4 bases and J by 8 bases, with 16 bases between them. Germline loops: CDR1 SGDLS, CDR2 YYNGEE. This CDR3 is CASSLGGGSDEQFF. In nucleotides, the CDR3 is TGTGCCAGCAGCCTTGGGGGCGGGAGCGATGAGCAGTTCTTC.

The chain employs TRBV11-1 and TRBJ1-1; D is perhaps TRBD1 (5 bases). CDR1 is SGHAT and CDR2 is FQDESV in the germline V gene (reference sequence). Between the trimmed V and J ends, which lost 5 bases and 4 bases, there was a span of 14 bases. The CDR3 consists of 14 residues. CDR3 DNA: TGTGCCAGCAGCCGATGGGCCGGGGGCACTGAAGCTTTCTTT. This encodes CASSRWAGGTEAFF. The full variable domain, rest sourced from reference TRBV11-1 and TRBJ1-1, is EAEVAQSPRYKITEKSQAVAFWCDPISGHATLYWYRQILGQGPELLVQFQDESVVDDSQLPKDRFSAERLKGVDSTLKIQPAELGDSAMYLCASSRWAGGTEAFFGQGTRLTVV.

The genes are TRBV9 and TRBJ2-3; 8 bases line up with TRBD2. V shed 1 base and J 0 bases; nucleotides not matched to a gene: 4. CDR1 is SGDLS, CDR2 YYNGEE, per germline. The length of the CDR3 is 16 residues. In DNA form, the CDR3 reads TGTGCCAGCAGCGTAATGTCTAGCGGGAGCACAGATACGCAGTATTTT. As protein: CASSVMSSGSTDTQYF.

The gene calls are TRBV7-2 and TRBJ2-1; 7 nucleotides align to TRBD1. Germline CDR1 reads SGHTA; CDR2 reads FQGNSA. Germline trimming cut 3 bases from V and 8 bases from J; bases unmatched to any gene: 1. This CDR3 is 12 amino acids long. CDR3 DNA sequence: TGTGCCAGCAGCTTCGACAGGGATGAGCAGTTCTTC. As protein: CASSFDRDEQFF.

The chain couples TRBV19 to TRBJ1-5; 7 bases align to TRBD1. Germline CDR1 is LNHDA and CDR2 is SQIVND (reference sequence). J was trimmed by 2 bases and V by 1 base; bases with no gene match: 11. CDR3 size: 18 residues. The CDR3 sequence: CASSIGQGGSTGNQPQHF. CDR3 coding DNA: TGTGCCAGTAGTATAGGACAGGGTGGGAGTACGGGCAATCAGCCCCAGCATTTT.

The genes are TRBV19 and TRBJ2-3, with 7 bases that match TRBD1. The CDR3 is 14 amino acids. Trimming took 0 bases from V and 8 from J; bases not matched to a gene: 5. From germline, CDR1 is LNHDA and CDR2 SQIVND (reference sequence). In DNA, the CDR3 is TGTGCCAGTAGTATAGATGAGGGGGCTGGTACGCAGTATTTT. Translation gives CASSIDEGAGTQYF.

The chain joins TRBV18 to TRBJ2-2; tentatively, D is TRBD1 or TRBD2 (5 bases each). V lost 4 bases, J lost 7 bases, and 10 bases lay in between. This CDR3 has 13 residues. CDR1 is KGHSH and CDR2 is LQKENI in the germline V gene. The CDR3 reads CASSLRDDGELFF. The CDR3 nucleotides are TGTGCCAGCTCACTCCGGGACGACGGGGAGCTGTTTTTT.

V and J are TRBV7-9 and TRBJ1-2; D perhaps matches TRBD1 (6 bases). V lost 5 bases to trimming and J lost 4 bases, with 17 bases between them. In germline, CDR1 is SEHNR, CDR2 FQNEAQ (reference sequence). This CDR3 spans 15 amino acids. CDR3: CASSHTGRDVYGYTF. In DNA form, the CDR3 reads TGTGCCAGCAGCCACACAGGGCGAGATGTCTATGGCTACACCTTC.

The V and J genes are TRBV28 and TRBJ1-5; D may be TRBD1 (6 bases). This CDR3 contains 14 residues. With 5 bases removed from V and 7 bases from J, the gap between germline ends came to 15 bases. Germline V gene sequence: CDR1 MDHEN, CDR2 SYDVKM. CDR3 in DNA: TGTGCCAGCAGTACTATTCAGGGGTGGCAGCCCCAGCATTTT. Amino acids: CASSTIQGWQPQHF.

This clone was detected many times. Different DNA sequences within this sample yield the same CDR3. This sequence joins TRBV28 and TRBJ1-2; the D is unclear. The ends were cut back, 8 bases at V and 0 bases at J, with 4 bases in the middle. This CDR3 spans 11 amino acids. The germline gives CDR1 MDHEN, CDR2 SYDVKM. DNA of the CDR3: TGTGCCAGCGGCTCTAACTATGGCTACACCTTC. Protein product: CASGSNYGYTF.